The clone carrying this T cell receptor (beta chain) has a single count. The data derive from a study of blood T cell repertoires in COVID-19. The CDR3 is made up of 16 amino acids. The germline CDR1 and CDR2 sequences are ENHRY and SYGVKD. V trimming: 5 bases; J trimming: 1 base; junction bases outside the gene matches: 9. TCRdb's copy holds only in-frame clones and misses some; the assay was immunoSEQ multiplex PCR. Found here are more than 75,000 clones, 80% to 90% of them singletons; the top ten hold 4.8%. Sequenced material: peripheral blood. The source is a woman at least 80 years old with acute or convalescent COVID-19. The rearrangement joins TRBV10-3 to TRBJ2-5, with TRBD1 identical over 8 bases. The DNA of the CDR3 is TGTGCCATCAGTTTCCCCGGACAGGGAGGCCAAGAGACCCAGTACTTC. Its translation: CAISFPGQGGQETQYF.